The 16 T cell receptor beta chains given below trace back to one sample, sequenced in a study of shared clonotypes between healthy human individuals. The protocol was immunoSEQ multiplex PCR, while the TCRdb copy is restricted to in-frame clones and leaves out a portion. The sample consists of 950,000 to 1,300,000 clones, about 76% of them appearing once. The sequenced sample consisted of memory CD4+ T cells sorted from blood. Sample subset: CD45RA-negative fraction. The origin of the receptors is a man aged 18 to 29 in good health.

The V call is TRBV9, the J call TRBJ1-3; D is ambiguous. Per the germline V gene, CDR1 is SGDLS and CDR2 is YYNGEE. The CDR3 has 15 residues. Trimming cost V 4 bases and J 4 bases, with 15 bases left between them. CDR3 nucleotide sequence: TGTGCCAGCAGCTTAGAGGCACACGGGGGAAACACCATATATTTT. Its protein is CASSLEAHGGNTIYF.

The chain couples TRBV29-1 to TRBJ1-6; TRBD1 aligns across 7 bases. The V gene end was trimmed by 6 bases and the J gene end by 0 bases; junction bases not matched to a gene: 5. This CDR3 comprises 15 residues. Germline CDR1 and CDR2: SQVTM and ANQGSEA. CDR3 sequence (DNA): TGCAGCGTCACTGAGGGGGCCTCCTATAATTCACCCCTCCACTTT. This encodes CSVTEGASYNSPLHF.

The V and J genes are TRBV12-5 and TRBJ2-1, with D maybe TRBD2 (6 bases). Germline loops: CDR1 LGHNT, CDR2 FRNRAP. Trimming stripped 2 bases from V and 9 bases from J, with 17 bases between. CDR3 length equals 15 residues. The CDR3 here is CASGLLLGTPAEQFF. Here the CDR3 DNA reads TGTGCTAGTGGTTTGTTGCTCGGGACTCCGGCTGAGCAGTTCTTC.

V gene TRBV13 combines with J gene TRBJ2-7; tentative D call: TRBD1 (6 bases). V lost 5 bases, J lost 2 bases, and 16 bases lay in between. The CDR3 totals 15 residues. Germline assignment: CDR1 PRHDT and CDR2 FYEKMQ (reference sequence). The CDR3 DNA follows: TGTGCCAGCAGCAGCGGACAGTGTCTGGCCTACGAGCAGTACTTC. Translation gives CASSSGQCLAYEQYF.

This clone was counted ten times or more. The chain is built from TRBV5-4 and TRBJ2-6, with TRBD1 identical over 8 bases. The length of the CDR3 is 17 residues. Germline assignment: CDR1 SGHNT and CDR2 YYREEE (reference sequence). V lost 4 bases and J lost 4; bases outside the gene matches: 10. The CDR3 region has the DNA TGTGCCAGCAGCGGGCTCCAGGGGGCCCCAGGGGCCAACGTCCTGACTTTC. Protein sequence: CASSGLQGAPGANVLTF.

This chain joins TRBV15 and TRBJ2-7; D might be TRBD1 (6 bases). The CDR3 totals 15 residues. V lost 1 base to trimming and J lost 0 bases, with 10 bases between them. Germline-derived CDR1 and CDR2 are LNHNV and YYDKDF (reference sequence). This chain's CDR3 is CATSRGRQDSYEQYF. CDR3 nucleotide sequence: TGTGCCACCAGCAGAGGTCGACAGGACTCCTACGAGCAGTACTTC.

The chain employs TRBV30 and TRBJ2-7; 10 positions match TRBD1. V trimming: 5 bases; J trimming: 2 bases; junction bases outside the gene matches: 0. The germline V gene has CDR1 GTSNPN and CDR2 SVGIG (reference sequence). CDR3 length equals 12 residues. CDR3: CAWDRGPYEQYF. The CDR3, as DNA: TGTGCCTGGGACAGGGGGCCCTACGAGCAGTACTTC. Looking up the rest from reference TRBV30 and TRBJ2-7 gives the full variable domain: SQTIHQWPATLVQPVGSPLSLECTVEGTSNPNLYWYRQAAGRGLQLLFYSVGIGQISSEVPQNLSASRPQDRQFILSSKKLLLSDSGFYLCAWDRGPYEQYFGPGTRLTVT.

This clone is a singleton in its sample. The V gene is TRBV19, the J gene TRBJ1-2; 11 nucleotides line up with TRBD1. The germline V gene has CDR1 LNHDA and CDR2 SQIVND (reference sequence). J gave up 7 bases and V 6 bases, and 7 bases lay outside the gene matches. The CDR3 covers 14 residues. CDR3 bases: TGTGCCAGTAGACCGGGACAGGGGGTGGGTGGCTACACCTTC. This codes for CASRPGQGVGGYTF.

The chain is built from TRBV4-1 and TRBJ1-2, with D unclear. Germline V gene data show CDR1 as MGHRA and CDR2 as YSYEKL. The CDR3 extends over 13 amino acids. Trimming left V 0 bases short and J 3 bases short, with 5 bases between. Here the CDR3 DNA reads TGCGCCAGCAGCCAAGAAAACCACTATGGCTACACCTTC. Encoded protein: CASSQENHYGYTF.

This clone appeared a few times. The chain is built from TRBV5-4 and TRBJ2-3; D is possibly TRBD2 (5 bases). Deletions cut 4 bases from V and 1 base from J, with 13 bases between. Germline V lookup: CDR1 SGHNT, CDR2 YYREEE (reference sequence). The CDR3 consists of 15 residues. The DNA for the CDR3 is TGTGCCAGCAGCCTCCAAGTGGGAGGCACAGATACGCAGTATTTT. This sequence encodes CASSLQVGGTDTQYF.

The rearrangement uses TRBV2 and TRBJ2-1; maybe TRBD2 (6 bases). Germline V lookup: CDR1 SNHLY, CDR2 FYNNEI. The CDR3 runs to 15 residues. Trimming removed 7 bases at V and 6 bases at J, with 19 bases between. In DNA, the CDR3 is TGTGCCAGCAAGGGTGACAGTCTAGCGTCCAATGAGCAGTTCTTC. Protein product: CASKGDSLASNEQFF.

The chain is built from TRBV10-3 and TRBJ2-1; 11 nucleotides align to TRBD2. The J segment lost 9 bases and the V segment lost 8 bases, leaving 6 bases of the junction unmatched. Germline lookup yields CDR1 ENHRY and CDR2 SYGVKD. There are 13 residues in the CDR3. The CDR3 DNA follows: TGTGCCATCCTACTAGCGGGAGTGGGTGAGCAGTTCTTC. Translated: CAILLAGVGEQFF.

Written as DNA, the CDR3 is TGCGCCAGCAGCTTGGTGCCTAGCGGGGGTCCCAACACCGGGGAGCTGTTTTTT. Its protein is CASSLVPSGGPNTGELFF. The genes are TRBV5-1 and TRBJ2-2, with 10 bases aligning to TRBD2. CDR1 SGHRS and CDR2 YFSETQ come from the germline V gene. The V gene end was trimmed by 0 bases and the J gene end by 2 bases; junction bases not matched to a gene: 7. The CDR3 is 18 residues long.

As for this clone: Other DNA sequences within the sample encode an identical CDR3. The chain recombines TRBV28 with TRBJ2-2; D is tentatively TRBD1 or TRBD2 (5 bases each). Germline V lookup: CDR1 MDHEN, CDR2 SYDVKM. The V gene lost 3 bases and the J gene lost 3 bases, with 14 bases spanning the gap. This CDR3 spans 16 amino acids. Here the CDR3 DNA reads TGTGCCAGCAGTTTGGGGGTTAAGGGCGACACCGGGGAGCTGTTTTTT. Encoded protein: CASSLGVKGDTGELFF.

V usage is TRBV5-1 and J usage is TRBJ1-2; 7 bases map to TRBD1. Unmatched junction bases numbered 8, after V lost 4 bases and J lost 5 bases. In germline, CDR1 is SGHRS, CDR2 YFSETQ. This CDR3 spans 14 amino acids. The CDR3 sequence is CASSTGDSLYGYTF. The CDR3 nucleotides read TGCGCCAGCAGCACAGGGGACAGCTTATATGGCTACACCTTC.

The chain has TRBV30 and TRBJ1-1; D perhaps matches TRBD1 (5 bases). V lost 3 bases to trimming and J lost 10 bases, with 12 bases between them. The CDR3 consists of 11 residues. Germline V CDR1 and CDR2: GTSNPN, SVGIG (reference sequence). The CDR3 sequence is CAWSPAGVAFF. Here the CDR3 DNA reads TGTGCCTGGAGCCCCGCGGGGGTAGCTTTCTTT.